The rows below give T cell receptor beta chains drawn from one sample of a study of persistence of HIV-infected CD4 T cells. Their specific antigens are unknown. Sequenced by immunoSEQ multiplex PCR; TCRdb stores in-frame clones only, minus some. The sample includes roughly 20,000 clones, roughly 61% of them seen just once. This specimen was CD4+ T cells sorted from PBMCs after approximately 20-hour stimulation, taken from a patient who received antiretroviral therapy. The receptors were sampled from an adult woman with HIV who was CMV-seropositive. Both conserved end residues are part of each CDR3. A D gene is named only where the DNA matches it firmly. The size field is filled for only some rows; it gives once, few, many or a size class.

abundance,v_gene,j_gene,d_gene,CDR3aa,CDR3nt
.,TRBV6-5,TRBJ1-6,.,CASRRQHNSPLHF,TGTGCCAGCCGGAGACAGCATAATTCACCCCTCCACTTT
.,TRBV2,TRBJ1-2,.,CASSEADRGGYGYTF,TGTGCCAGCAGTGAAGCGGATCGGGGAGGGTATGGCTACACCTTC
.,TRBV6-1,TRBJ2-1,.,CASSEIGLSGNEQFF,TGTGCCAGCAGTGAAATTGGCCTATCGGGAAATGAGCAGTTCTTC
.,TRBV18,TRBJ1-5,.,CASSPTDRSNQPQHF,TGTGCCAGCTCACCTACGGACAGAAGCAATCAGCCCCAGCATTTT
.,TRBV5-1,TRBJ1-1,TRBD1,CASGTGIPNTEAFF,TGCGCCAGCGGGACAGGTATACCGAACACTGAAGCTTTCTTT
.,TRBV9,TRBJ1-3,.,CASSAGGVAGNTIYF,TGTGCCAGCAGCGCGGGAGGGGTCGCCGGAAACACCATATATTTT
.,TRBV3-1/TRBV3-2,TRBJ2-2,.,CASSLQGTGELFF,TGTGCCAGCAGTCTCCAGGGAACCGGGGAGCTGTTTTTT
few,TRBV2,TRBJ2-1,TRBD1,CASSEQGDVKQFF,TGTGCCAGCAGTGAACAGGGGGACGTGAAGCAGTTCTTC
.,TRBV10-3,TRBJ1-6,.,CAISERGEYNSPLHF,TGTGCCATCAGTGAAAGAGGGGAGTATAATTCACCCCTCCACTTT
few,TRBV27,TRBJ2-4,TRBD2,CASRGGLAVGEDKNIQYF,TGTGCCAGCCGGGGGGGACTAGCAGTAGGTGAGGACAAAAACATTCAGTACTTC
once,TRBV5-4,TRBJ1-1,.,CASSLVRGEEAFF,TGTGCCAGCAGCTTGGTCAGGGGTGAAGAAGCTTTCTTT
.,TRBV5-6,TRBJ1-6,TRBD1,CASSPDRGYWDSPLHF,TGTGCCAGCAGCCCCGACAGGGGGTATTGGGATTCACCCCTCCACTTT
.,TRBV6-2/TRBV6-3,TRBJ1-1,.,CASSYSGDRTEAFF,TGTGCCAGCAGTTACTCGGGGGACCGGACAGAAGCTTTCTTT
.,TRBV6-6,TRBJ1-2,TRBD1,CASTRDRGYGYTF,TGTGCCAGCACTCGGGACAGGGGCTATGGCTACACCTTC
.,TRBV6-5,TRBJ1-1,.,CASTQGGEQGEAFF,TGTGCCAGCACTCAAGGGGGAGAACAGGGAGAAGCTTTCTTT
.,TRBV2,TRBJ2-2,TRBD1,CASSRQGIGTGELFF,TGTGCCAGCAGTAGACAGGGGATCGGCACCGGGGAGCTGTTTTTT
.,TRBV2,TRBJ1-2,.,CASRTALGGYTF,TGTGCCAGCAGGACAGCTCTGGGGGGCTACACCTTC
.,TRBV6-2/TRBV6-3,TRBJ2-1,.,CASSSRGGPLYNEQFF,TGTGCCAGCAGCTCAAGGGGGGGCCCTCTATACAATGAGCAGTTCTTC
.,TRBV12-3/TRBV12-4,TRBJ1-1,.,CASSLAVGTEAFF,TGTGCCAGCAGTTTAGCGGTAGGGACTGAAGCTTTCTTT
.,TRBV10-2,TRBJ1-1,.,CASSQAGGAFF,TGCGCCAGCAGTCAAGCCGGCGGAGCTTTCTTT
few,TRBV5-4,TRBJ2-1,.,CASSSGDISYNEQFF,TGTGCCAGCAGCTCGGGAGACATCTCCTACAATGAGCAGTTCTTC
few,TRBV15,TRBJ1-5,.,CATSRDSGRPQHF,TGTGCCACCAGCAGAGATAGCGGGAGGCCCCAGCATTTT
.,TRBV29-1,TRBJ1-5,.,CSAGEFSNQPQHF,TGCAGCGCGGGCGAATTTAGCAATCAGCCCCAGCATTTT
.,TRBV7-9,TRBJ1-4,.,CASGFNEKLFF,TGTGCCAGCGGGTTTAATGAAAAACTGTTTTTT
.,TRBV6-1,TRBJ1-1,.,CASSEMERVAFF,TGTGCCAGCAGTGAGATGGAACGGGTAGCTTTCTTT
few,TRBV7-8,TRBJ2-5,.,CASSYRGAGETQYF,TGTGCCAGCAGCTACCGGGGGGCAGGAGAGACCCAGTACTTC
.,TRBV15,TRBJ2-2,.,CATSRDLGGELFF,TGTGCCACCAGCAGAGATCTGGGCGGGGAGCTGTTTTTT
few,TRBV3-1/TRBV3-2,TRBJ1-1,TRBD1,CASSRRQGNTEAFF,TGTGCCAGCAGCCGTCGACAGGGGAACACTGAAGCTTTCTTT
.,TRBV29-1,TRBJ1-1,.,CSVKRAGSNTEAFF,TGCAGCGTAAAGAGGGCAGGGTCGAACACTGAAGCTTTCTTT
few,TRBV12-5,TRBJ2-5,.,CASGFEYQETQYF,TGTGCTAGTGGATTCGAATACCAAGAGACCCAGTACTTC
.,TRBV6-5,TRBJ2-7,.,CASRGSWGSYEQYF,TGTGCCAGCAGGGGGAGTTGGGGTTCCTACGAGCAGTACTTC
.,TRBV5-1,TRBJ2-6,.,CASSLVVDGANVLTF,TGCGCCAGCAGCTTGGTCGTGGATGGGGCCAACGTCCTGACTTTC
.,TRBV19,TRBJ2-7,.,CASSIGTQGYEQYF,TGTGCCAGTAGTATCGGGACCCAAGGTTACGAGCAGTACTTC
.,TRBV5-5,TRBJ1-1,.,CASSLHYPNTEAFF,TGTGCCAGCAGCTTGCATTACCCGAACACTGAAGCTTTCTTT
.,TRBV4-1,TRBJ1-4,.,CASSQDVNLATNEKLFF,TGCGCCAGCAGCCAAGATGTCAACTTGGCAACTAATGAAAAACTGTTTTTT
.,TRBV3-1/TRBV3-2,TRBJ1-4,.,CASSQVRVATNEKLFF,TGTGCCAGCAGCCAAGTGAGAGTTGCAACTAATGAAAAACTGTTTTTT
.,TRBV5-1,TRBJ2-1,TRBD2,CASSWSGTSGNNEQFF,TGCGCCAGCAGTTGGTCCGGGACTAGCGGCAACAATGAGCAGTTCTTC
.,TRBV3-1/TRBV3-2,TRBJ2-5,TRBD2,CASSLLRGGKETQYF,TGTGCCAGCAGCCTCTTGCGGGGGGGTAAGGAGACCCAGTACTTC
few,TRBV5-1,TRBJ1-1,TRBD1,CASSLEPGQGYTEAFF,TGCGCCAGCAGCTTAGAACCCGGACAGGGTTACACTGAAGCTTTCTTT
few,TRBV12-3/TRBV12-4,TRBJ2-7,.,CASSPTGMNEQYF,TGTGCCAGCAGTCCCACAGGGATGAACGAGCAGTACTTC
.,TRBV7-2,TRBJ2-1,.,CASSSSSLRNEQFF,TGTGCCAGCAGCTCAAGCAGCCTAAGGAATGAGCAGTTCTTC
.,TRBV5-6,TRBJ2-3,TRBD2,CASSFFPGGVDTQYF,TGTGCCAGCAGCTTTTTTCCGGGGGGTGTAGATACGCAGTATTTT
.,TRBV6-1,TRBJ1-1,.,CASSEEEVRMNTEAFF,TGTGCCAGCAGTGAAGAAGAAGTGAGGATGAACACTGAAGCTTTCTTT
few,TRBV2,TRBJ1-2,.,CATTRDIGGYGYTF,TGTGCTACTACTCGGGATATCGGAGGCTATGGCTACACCTTC
.,TRBV7-9,TRBJ1-4,.,CASSQEGANEKLFF,TGTGCCAGCAGCCAAGAGGGGGCTAATGAAAAACTGTTTTTT